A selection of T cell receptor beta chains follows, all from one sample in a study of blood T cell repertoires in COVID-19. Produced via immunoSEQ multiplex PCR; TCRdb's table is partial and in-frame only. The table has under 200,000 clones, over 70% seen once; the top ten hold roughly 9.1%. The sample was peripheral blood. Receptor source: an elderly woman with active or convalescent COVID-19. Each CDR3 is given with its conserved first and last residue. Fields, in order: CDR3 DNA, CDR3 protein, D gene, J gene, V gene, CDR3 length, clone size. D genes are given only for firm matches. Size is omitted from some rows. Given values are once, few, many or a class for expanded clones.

cdr3_nt: TGTGCCAGCAGTTCTACCCCTGGACAGGGTAGCAATCAGCCCCAGCATTTT; cdr3_aa: CASSSTPGQGSNQPQHF; d_call: TRBD1; j_call: TRBJ1-5; v_call: TRBV27; cdr3_length: 17; clone_size: NA
cdr3_nt: TGTGCCAGCAGCTTAGATCCTTCCCCCGCTAACTATGGCTACACCTTC; cdr3_aa: CASSLDPSPANYGYTF; d_call: NA; j_call: TRBJ1-2; v_call: TRBV11-2; cdr3_length: 16; clone_size: NA
cdr3_nt: TGTGCCAGCAGTGCACGACAGGGCCCCTCTGGAAACACCATATATTTT; cdr3_aa: CASSARQGPSGNTIYF; d_call: TRBD1; j_call: TRBJ1-3; v_call: TRBV6-1; cdr3_length: 16; clone_size: NA
cdr3_nt: TGTGCCAGCAGCCGGACAGGGGAAACTAATGAAAAACTGTTTTTT; cdr3_aa: CASSRTGETNEKLFF; d_call: TRBD1; j_call: TRBJ1-4; v_call: TRBV7-9; cdr3_length: 15; clone_size: NA
cdr3_nt: TGTGCCAGTAGGCCACTTGGGGCCGAAGGTATAGCGGGGGGGCCAGATACGCAGTATTTT; cdr3_aa: CASRPLGAEGIAGGPDTQYF; d_call: TRBD2; j_call: TRBJ2-3; v_call: TRBV19; cdr3_length: 20; clone_size: NA
cdr3_nt: TGTGCCAGCAGTTCCTCGGGACTAGCCCCCTTGAGCTCCTACAATGAGCAGTTCTTC; cdr3_aa: CASSSSGLAPLSSYNEQFF; d_call: TRBD2; j_call: TRBJ2-1; v_call: TRBV6-2/TRBV6-3; cdr3_length: 19; clone_size: NA
cdr3_nt: TGTGCCAGCAGTCACCACCGGGGAGGGGGTGAAAAACTGTTTTTT; cdr3_aa: CASSHHRGGGEKLFF; d_call: NA; j_call: TRBJ1-4; v_call: TRBV27; cdr3_length: 15; clone_size: NA
cdr3_nt: TGTGCTAGTGGAGGGGACAGGGGTAGCAATCAGCCCCAGCATTTT; cdr3_aa: CASGGDRGSNQPQHF; d_call: TRBD1; j_call: TRBJ1-5; v_call: TRBV12-5; cdr3_length: 15; clone_size: NA
cdr3_nt: TGTGCCAGCAGTGAAGTCGGCGGTTCTAGCAATCAGCCCCAGCATTTT; cdr3_aa: CASSEVGGSSNQPQHF; d_call: NA; j_call: TRBJ1-5; v_call: TRBV6-1; cdr3_length: 16; clone_size: once
cdr3_nt: TGTGCCAGCAGCCAAATCGGGGACACCGGGGAGCTGTTTTTT; cdr3_aa: CASSQIGDTGELFF; d_call: NA; j_call: TRBJ2-2; v_call: TRBV6-5; cdr3_length: 14; clone_size: NA
cdr3_nt: TGCAGTGCCCGGTTTAATGGCTACACCTTC; cdr3_aa: CSARFNGYTF; d_call: NA; j_call: TRBJ1-2; v_call: TRBV20-1; cdr3_length: 10; clone_size: NA
cdr3_nt: TGCGCCAGCAGCGCCCTGACAGGGGGCGCGGATACGCAGTATTTT; cdr3_aa: CASSALTGGADTQYF; d_call: TRBD1; j_call: TRBJ2-3; v_call: TRBV10-1; cdr3_length: 15; clone_size: NA
cdr3_nt: TGTGCCAGCAGTTACTCGCAGGGAGGCTACACCTTC; cdr3_aa: CASSYSQGGYTF; d_call: NA; j_call: TRBJ1-2; v_call: TRBV6-2/TRBV6-3; cdr3_length: 12; clone_size: NA
cdr3_nt: TGTGCCAGTAGTCTGAGAGGGCTACGCAATCAGCCCCAGCATTTT; cdr3_aa: CASSLRGLRNQPQHF; d_call: NA; j_call: TRBJ1-5; v_call: TRBV19; cdr3_length: 15; clone_size: NA
cdr3_nt: TGTGCCAGCAGTTTAGCGGGGGGTTCAAAATACAATGAGCAGTTCTTC; cdr3_aa: CASSLAGGSKYNEQFF; d_call: TRBD2; j_call: TRBJ2-1; v_call: TRBV6-2/TRBV6-3; cdr3_length: 16; clone_size: NA
cdr3_nt: TGTGCCAGTAGTACGGAATCGGGGTCTCTTGGGAACGAGCAGTACTTC; cdr3_aa: CASSTESGSLGNEQYF; d_call: NA; j_call: TRBJ2-7; v_call: TRBV19; cdr3_length: 16; clone_size: NA
cdr3_nt: TGTGCCAGCAGCCGGGGACAGACGCCCTCAGATACGCAGTATTTT; cdr3_aa: CASSRGQTPSDTQYF; d_call: TRBD1; j_call: TRBJ2-3; v_call: TRBV7-2; cdr3_length: 15; clone_size: NA
cdr3_nt: TGTGCCAGCAGCTTAGGGACTAGCTTGAACACCGGGGAGCTGTTTTTT; cdr3_aa: CASSLGTSLNTGELFF; d_call: TRBD2; j_call: TRBJ2-2; v_call: TRBV7-2; cdr3_length: 16; clone_size: NA
cdr3_nt: TGCGCCAGCAGCCAAGGGTCTGGGACAGGGAATGGCTACACCTTC; cdr3_aa: CASSQGSGTGNGYTF; d_call: TRBD1; j_call: TRBJ1-2; v_call: TRBV4-3; cdr3_length: 15; clone_size: NA
cdr3_nt: TGTGCCAGCTCACTTTTAGGGACAGGGGATCGAGATGGCTACACCTTC; cdr3_aa: CASSLLGTGDRDGYTF; d_call: TRBD1; j_call: TRBJ1-2; v_call: TRBV18; cdr3_length: 16; clone_size: NA
cdr3_nt: TGTGCCAGCAGTGAAGCCCTAGCGGGGTGGGAGACCCAGTACTTC; cdr3_aa: CASSEALAGWETQYF; d_call: TRBD2; j_call: TRBJ2-5; v_call: TRBV6-1; cdr3_length: 15; clone_size: few
cdr3_nt: TGTGCCACTCAGGAACAAGAGACCCAGTACTTC; cdr3_aa: CATQEQETQYF; d_call: NA; j_call: TRBJ2-5; v_call: TRBV10-3; cdr3_length: 11; clone_size: NA
cdr3_nt: TGTGCCAGCAGCTCAAGGACAGGGGGGAACTATGGCTACACCTTC; cdr3_aa: CASSSRTGGNYGYTF; d_call: TRBD1; j_call: TRBJ1-2; v_call: TRBV5-4; cdr3_length: 15; clone_size: NA
cdr3_nt: TGTGCCACCAGCACTATAAGCTCGGGCAATCAGCCCCAGCATTTT; cdr3_aa: CATSTISSGNQPQHF; d_call: NA; j_call: TRBJ1-5; v_call: TRBV15; cdr3_length: 15; clone_size: NA
cdr3_nt: TGTGCCATCGGCTCAGGGGTCGACTACGAGCAGTACTTC; cdr3_aa: CAIGSGVDYEQYF; d_call: NA; j_call: TRBJ2-7; v_call: TRBV10-3; cdr3_length: 13; clone_size: NA
cdr3_nt: TGTGCCAGCAGCTTAGGACTGGGGGGGAATCAGCCCCAGCATTTT; cdr3_aa: CASSLGLGGNQPQHF; d_call: NA; j_call: TRBJ1-5; v_call: TRBV7-2; cdr3_length: 15; clone_size: NA
cdr3_nt: TGTGCCAGCAGTCCGGGGGGAGGCTACACCTTC; cdr3_aa: CASSPGGGYTF; d_call: NA; j_call: TRBJ1-2; v_call: TRBV12-3/TRBV12-4; cdr3_length: 11; clone_size: few